A single sample is the source of the 12 T cell receptor beta chains below, sequenced in a study of cytomegalovirus exposure and HLA in healthy donors. It was with 60 Vbeta and 13 Jbeta primers that the PCR ran. Using immunoSEQ multiplex PCR, the repertoire was profiled, and TCRdb retains in-frame clones only, with some absent. The sample includes over 200,000 clones, 82% of them seen just once. The sequencing input was PBMCs. The receptors come from a man aged 40-49 years in good health and CMV-seropositive.

The chain combines TRBV25-1 with TRBJ1-6; TRBD1 aligns across 7 bases. CDR1 is MGHDK, CDR2 SYGVNS, per germline. The CDR3 covers 14 residues. Trimming at V came to 6 bases and at J to 10 bases, leaving 9 bases not matched to a gene. The CDR3 loop reads CASSTTGVGSPLHF. The CDR3 DNA reads as TGTGCCAGCAGCACCACAGGGGTCGGGTCACCCCTCCACTTT. The full variable domain, with the rest looked up from reference TRBV25-1 and TRBJ1-6, is EADIYQTPRYLVIGTGKKITLECSQTMGHDKMYWYQQDPGMELHLIHYSYGVNSTEKGDLSSESTVSRIRTEHFPLTLESARPSHTSQYLCASSTTGVGSPLHFGNGTRLTVT.

This chain links TRBV14 with TRBJ2-1, with a tentative D call TRBD2 (6 bases). This CDR3 has 16 amino acids. Trimming left V 4 bases short and J 12 bases short, with 25 bases between. In germline, CDR1 is SGHDN, CDR2 FVKESK. DNA for the CDR3: TGTGCCAGCAGCCCTGGAAAGAGACTAGGGGAGCATGGGCAGTTCTTC. Translating it yields CASSPGKRLGEHGQFF.

This clone appeared a few times. This chain links TRBV27 with TRBJ2-3; 10 positions match TRBD1. CDR1 is MNHEY and CDR2 is SMNVEV in the germline V gene (reference sequence). There are 16 residues in the CDR3. V shed 6 bases, J shed 0 bases, and the junction held 6 bases outside the gene matches. The CDR3 reads CASRRTGGPSTDTQYF. CDR3 bases: TGTGCCAGCAGACGGACAGGGGGACCTAGCACAGATACGCAGTATTTT.

This chain uses TRBV6-1 with TRBJ2-1, with D tentatively TRBD2 (6 bases). V shed 2 bases and J shed 8 bases, with 10 bases lying between them. Germline values: CDR1 MNHNS, CDR2 SASEGT. The CDR3 extends over 13 amino acids. CDR3 amino acids: CASSERGDDEQFF. CDR3 DNA sequence: TGTGCCAGCAGTGAACGCGGGGACGATGAGCAGTTCTTC.

The chain carries TRBV27 and TRBJ2-3; TRBD2 agrees at 12 bases. Germline V gene data show CDR1 as MNHEY and CDR2 as SMNVEV (reference sequence). This CDR3 spans 18 amino acids. The V segment lost 5 bases and the J segment 2 bases; nucleotides outside the gene matches: 11. The CDR3 bases are TGTGCCAGCAGTCCGGGACTAGCGGGCCAGGCGGCCACAGATACGCAGTATTTT. This encodes CASSPGLAGQAATDTQYF.

A word on this clone: At one of its ends the junction is not consistent with the germline gene, which may arise from a read error. The gene calls are TRBV7-9 and TRBJ1-2; D is perhaps TRBD1 (5 bases). This CDR3 region has 13 residues. Germline lookup yields CDR1 SEHNR and CDR2 FQNEAQ (reference sequence). CDR3 in DNA: TGTTCCAGCTCCTACCGGGGGGACTATGGCTACACCTTC. Protein sequence: CSSSYRGDYGYTF.

This chain uses TRBV29-1 with TRBJ2-1; D is undetermined. V lost 3 bases, J lost 12 bases, and 9 bases lay in between. CDR3 length: 10 residues. Germline CDR1 is SQVTM and CDR2 is ANQGSEA. The CDR3 loop reads CSVDSEAQFF. Written as DNA, the CDR3 is TGCAGCGTTGACTCCGAGGCGCAGTTCTTC.

The J gene is TRBJ2-1, the V gene TRBV18; tentatively, D is TRBD2 (6 bases). The V gene's germline CDR1 is KGHSH and CDR2 LQKENI. The CDR3 length is 13 residues. The V and J ends lost 5 bases and 7 bases respectively, with 12 bases between them. CDR3 sequence reads: CASSSGGPNEQFF. DNA of the CDR3: TGTGCCAGCTCATCTGGAGGGCCAAATGAGCAGTTCTTC.

J is TRBJ1-2 and V is TRBV19; weak D call: TRBD1 (6 bases). The CDR3 consists of 13 residues. Looked up from germline, CDR1 is LNHDA and CDR2 is SQIVND (reference sequence). Trimming took off 6 bases at V and 5 bases at J, with 13 bases between the two ends. The CDR3 DNA reads TGTGCCAGTAGCCAGGGGATGGGATATGGCTACACCTTC. It yields the protein CASSQGMGYGYTF.

The rearrangement links TRBV19 to TRBJ1-4; maybe TRBD1 (5 bases). Germline V gene data show CDR1 as LNHDA and CDR2 as SQIVND (reference sequence). The V gene lost 2 bases and the J gene lost 7 bases, with 11 bases spanning the gap. CDR3 length equals 14 residues. CDR3 sequence (DNA): TGTGCCAGTAGTATAAAGGCGGGGGGTGAAAAACTGTTTTTT. Amino acid sequence: CASSIKAGGEKLFF.

The chain combines TRBV19 with TRBJ1-4, with 8 bases fitting TRBD1. CDR1 is LNHDA, CDR2 SQIVND, per germline (reference sequence). V lost 3 bases and J lost 7; bases outside the gene matches: 4. This CDR3 is built from 14 residues. In DNA, the CDR3 is TGTGCCAGTAGTATTGGGGACAGGCCTGAAAAACTGTTTTTT. Its protein is CASSIGDRPEKLFF.

The chain uses TRBV11-2 and TRBJ1-5; the D is unclear. Germline V gene sequence: CDR1 SGHAT, CDR2 FQNNGV. Trimming removed 2 bases from V and 0 bases from J, with 5 bases in between. This CDR3 comprises 14 residues. In DNA form, the CDR3 reads TGTGCCAGCAGCTTATCCAGTAGCAATCAGCCCCAGCATTTT. Amino acid sequence: CASSLSSSNQPQHF.